This T cell receptor (beta chain) was retrieved from a study of cytomegalovirus exposure and HLA in healthy donors (dated by TCRdb to 2017 to 2019). Study-level background: An earlier analysis of some 500 of the donors reported about 250 Gb of sequence data and 120 million or so unique TCR beta sequences from about 200 million T cells. About 330 gigabases of sequencing data and 91 million or so unique TCR sequences made up an early release that covered roughly 670 HLA-typed donors. Of the roughly 390 genotyped donors, less than 90% were placed in the genetic ancestry cluster associated with self-reported Caucasian donors. The study aimed to test whether signatures of past pathogen exposure could be identified by cataloging public T cell receptors. The T cell repertoires of under 700 subjects were profiled by immunosequencing and related to cytomegalovirus serostatus. Along with the roughly 670-subject first cohort, a separate validation cohort of around 120 different subjects was used. High-throughput TCR immunosequencing, statistical association of individual TCRs with disease status, and machine learning were combined to predict cytomegalovirus infection status. A later analysis re-examined previously published TCR beta repertoires from roughly 720 donors and added high-resolution HLA genotyping to investigate patterns of TCR occurrence. The later analysis used no new phenotypic data to find candidate immune exposures, relying instead on TCR beta sequences and their occurrence across donors. To decide whether each TCR beta V gene segment behaved as functional or pseudogenic, an earlier analysis of approximately 620 of the donors relied on high-throughput TCR beta sequencing. Alongside the repertoire data, information on donor age, sex, ethnicity and CMV serostatus was compiled. Genome-wide SNP genotypes for about 65% of the 666 donors were used in a later genetic analysis, which treated that subset as a discovery cohort. All discovery cohort repertoires had been generated using a single sequencing platform. Both class I and class II loci were covered by HLA typing, at four-digit resolution. The number of donors typed differed by locus, with about 629-640 for A, B, C, DRB1 and DQB1, roughly 520 for DQA1, about 610 for DPA1, and roughly 450 for DPB1. Roughly 5 DR-DQ haplotypes were treated as single units for association and clustering because of strong linkage in the cohort. Among 300 to 500 genotyped donors of the cohort, an average of approximately 220,000 unique TCR beta nucleotide sequences was sequenced per donor, of which 15% to 20% were non-productive. Broad study findings and their caveats: Roughly uniform sequencing depth across donors was assumed in presence/absence analyses, although this assumption may not hold. According to a later analysis, parvovirus B19, influenza, CMV and Epstein-Barr virus appeared linked to several top co-occurrence clusters. In a later genetic analysis, fewer N-insertions in productive TCRs were reported among donors in an Asian-associated ancestry cluster than the approximately 710-donor mean. The authors suggested that the approach could potentially be generalized to other disease states and immunological phenotypes. Only TCR beta chains were sequenced in this cohort, and the absence of alpha or paired-chain data limited detectable features. The 87-base-pair reads could not distinguish some IMGT-functional V segments, including TRBV6-2 and TRBV6-3, so those segments were excluded. In vitro tests confirmed that a few of the cytomegalovirus-associated TCR beta chains recognize cytomegalovirus antigens. An earlier analysis of around 500 of the donors showed that most TCR beta V segments appeared in productive rearrangements either about 87% or about 30% of the time, which broadly matched IMGT annotations. A further reported finding was that TCR beta sequences accurately predicted the HLA-A and HLA-B alleles for most subjects in the first cohort. Cytomegalovirus status was reported to be diagnosed by the classifier with high specificity and sensitivity in both the original and validation cohorts. Correlated functional status among segregating V segments might be attributable to linkage disequilibrium, but an unknown experimental factor could not be ruled out. Because HLA typing was unavailable for some donors at each locus, only the typed subset was used in association tests. A later analysis found that TCR association rates varied across HLA loci, with DRB1 alleles showing the most associated TCRs and HLA-C alleles the fewest. Because counts were too low, roughly 18 rarely observed V segments, including chromosome 9 orphons, were left out of the earlier analysis of approximately 500 of the donors. The study listed over 150 TCR beta chains as associated with cytomegalovirus. In a later analysis, HLA-associated TCR beta chains showed more clonal expansion and lower generation probabilities than non-associated chains that were equally common. The sequencing pipeline was judged likely to have produced a cluster of highly shared sequence variants as a technical artifact. A later analysis associated 16,951 TCR beta sequences with specific HLA alleles at a false discovery rate of 0.05. In a later analysis, most CMV-associated TCR beta chains were found to appear HLA-restricted, with HLA associations seemingly driven largely by CMV exposure. While some public TCRs were present in many individuals, most TCR sequences turned up only very rarely across donors. Strong co-occurrence of HLA alleles, especially DR and DQ, made assigning TCR associations to individual alleles difficult. Immune exposure information for the cohort was limited to CMV serostatus. V-gene and J-gene trimming of TCR beta chains was associated with a missense DCLRE1C variant in a later genetic analysis, and the association was replicated in an independent cohort.

Preparation of the library involved the immunoSEQ multiplex PCR assay. For the multiplex PCR, a mixture combining 60 forward primers for TCR Vbeta segments and 13 reverse primers for TCR Jbeta segments was used. The CDR3 region of rearranged TCR beta genes was amplified from genomic DNA by a multiplex PCR assay. Amplified TCR beta libraries were sequenced as 87-base-pair reads on the Illumina HiSeq System. The published analysis was carried out like this. Across the 500 to 750 repertoires, a later analysis counted 78 million or so unique TCR beta chains, some 11 million of which were shared by at least two donors. To remove PCR and sequencing errors, raw reads were error-corrected and collapsed into unique sequences using a nearest-neighbor algorithm that merged closely related sequences. To assign V, D and J gene segments, CDR3 sequences were aligned to IMGT reference sequences. For a sequence to be retained, at least a six-nucleotide match to both a V gene segment and a J gene segment was required. A rearrangement counted as productive if the CDR3 had no stop codons and remained in frame with V and J, and every other rearrangement counted as non-productive. Following IMGT convention, CDR3 was defined as the stretch from the second conserved V-encoded cysteine to the conserved J-encoded phenylalanine. Sequences without an unambiguous match to a single V gene segment were excluded from the earlier analysis of a few hundred of the donors. In an earlier analysis of approximately 500 of the donors, a V segment was called functional when productive rearrangements were above 56.7%, and segregating when the standard deviation between donors exceeded 5%. A statistical classification framework was built for diagnosing cytomegalovirus status from the catalog of TCR beta chain sequences. In a later analysis, V and J genes were assigned by comparing TCR nucleotide sequences against IMGT/GENE-DB human TR gene sequences. In a later analysis, CDR3 sequences and most-parsimonious VDJ recombination scenarios were assigned using the TCRdist pipeline. In a later analysis, every TCR beta chain was defined by the combination of its CDR3 amino acid sequence and its V-gene family, and reads without a unique V-gene family were dropped. In a later analysis, a few hundred highly shared, low-generation-probability nucleotide sequences were removed to address suspected cross-contamination and a sequencing artifact. For each public chain, a later analysis derived a clonal expansion index from normalized ranks of inferred template counts within each repertoire. In a later analysis, generation probabilities were computed using a VDJ recombination model fitted to out-of-frame rearrangements, and the results were checked against IGoR. In a later analysis, TCR-TCR, TCR-HLA and TCR-CMV co-occurrence was scored with hypergeometric tests, and a repertoire-size bias correction was applied to TCR pairs. False discovery rates were estimated in a later analysis by permuting HLA or CMV assignments 20 times. In a later analysis, co-occurring TCRs were grouped with DBSCAN, and TCRdist sequence similarity was added when clustering was performed within HLA-allele-positive subsets. Repertoires with fewer than 30,000 or more than 120,000 public chains, plus five repertoires with anomalous nucleotide sharing, were excluded from co-occurrence clustering. Sourced from immuneACCESS, this table was stored by TCRdb with only in-frame sequences that have V and J called. A share of the clones is absent; for the studies checked, an unresolved V gene accounts for under half, and the remainder has no known explanation. V and J calls and clone size come straight from that table; D and trimming were deduced from the DNA. The sample table holds over 100,000 clones, of which nearly 70% were seen once. The top ten clonotypes cover approximately 5.4% of the sample.

The cohort was made up of 500 to 850 healthy bone marrow donors. Cohort members were all nominally healthy when sampled, although unrecorded immune exposures were likely present. The donor tested CMV seropositive and was one of the 289 seropositive cohort members. Every donor gave a peripheral blood sample, and the peripheral blood mononuclear cells from that sample were used for TCR beta sequencing. Genomic DNA was extracted from the blood cell samples with the Qiagen DNeasy Blood Extraction Kit. In its sample, this clone was seen once. Its cognate antigen has yet to be identified. Base qualities are not at hand, and no much larger clone is one base apart. Trimming takes 2 bases from V and 6 bases from J, and the germline ends sit 16 bases apart. The CDR3 has 15 amino acids, counting the end cysteine and phenylalanine. Just the 45-base CDR3 DNA is kept, in frame starting at base 1. Based on the germline V gene (reference sequence), the CDR1 and CDR2 sequences are MNHEY and SMNVEV.

Source material: PBMCs. The origin of this receptor is a woman in her seventies in good health and CMV-seropositive. The rearranged chain carries TRBV27 and TRBJ1-1; the D gene is possibly TRBD1, with 6 bases matching. The DNA sequence is as follows: TGTGCCAGCAGTTTACTCACCGGGACACCAGCTGAAGCTTTCTTT. This gives the protein CASSLLTGTPAEAFF.